The next 7 T cell receptor beta chains were all read from a single sample in a study of blood T cell repertoires in COVID-19. The method was immunoSEQ multiplex PCR; TCRdb's version includes in-frame clones alone and lacks a portion of them. The sample yields some 55,000 clones, approximately 90% seen once. Sequencing was performed on peripheral blood. Receptor source: a woman between 40 and 50 years old with active COVID-19.

V and J are TRBV9 and TRBJ1-3; TRBD1 matches at 7 bases. The germline CDR1 and CDR2 sequences are SGDLS and YYNGEE. V shed 0 bases and J 7 bases; nucleotides not matched to a gene: 10. This CDR3 is built from 16 residues. The CDR3 here is CASSVEHRGEGNTIYF. The CDR3 DNA reads TGTGCCAGCAGCGTAGAGCACAGGGGAGAAGGCAACACCATATATTTT.

The table lists this clone with a few counts. V is TRBV20-1 and J is TRBJ2-5; a weak D match, TRBD2 (5 bases). Germline lookup yields CDR1 DFQATT and CDR2 SNEGSKA (reference sequence). The germline V and J ends were trimmed by 5 bases and 4 bases, with 8 bases remaining between them. This CDR3 spans 11 amino acids. The CDR3: CSAWEIETQYF. The DNA of the CDR3 is TGCAGTGCTTGGGAGATAGAGACCCAGTACTTC.

This chain joins TRBV12-5 and TRBJ1-1; TRBD1 might be the D (6 bases). V shed 5 bases and J shed 4 bases, with 11 bases lying between them. From germline, CDR1 is LGHNT and CDR2 FRNRAP. The CDR3 sequence is 13 residues long. The CDR3 nucleotides read TGTGCTAGTGGTCCCCCCAGGGGCACTGAAGCTTTCTTT. It is translated as CASGPPRGTEAFF.

The J gene is TRBJ1-5, the V gene TRBV7-8; D is ambiguous. The CDR3 runs 13 residues. V lost 1 base, J lost 4 bases, and 5 bases lay in between. Germline CDR1 is SGHVS and CDR2 is FQNEAQ. In DNA form, the CDR3 reads TGTGCCAGCAGCTTAGACAAAAATCAGCCCCAGCATTTT. Its translation: CASSLDKNQPQHF.

This sequence joins TRBV18 and TRBJ2-7, with D possibly being TRBD1 (6 bases). V lost 3 bases and J lost 1, with 7 bases in between. There are 13 residues in the CDR3. Germline CDR1 is KGHSH and CDR2 is LQKENI. CDR3 protein: CASSPQGSYEQYF. In DNA, the CDR3 is TGTGCCAGCTCACCCCAGGGGTCCTACGAGCAGTACTTC.

The J gene is TRBJ1-1, the V gene TRBV5-5, with TRBD1 matching over 10 bases. Germline loops: CDR1 SGHKS, CDR2 YYEKEE (reference sequence). The CDR3 is 17 residues long. The ends lost 4 bases at V and 7 bases at J; junction bases unmatched: 16. The CDR3 region is CASSQGTGAFVSLEAFF. The CDR3 DNA reads TGTGCCAGCAGCCAGGGGACAGGGGCTTTCGTGTCACTTGAAGCTTTCTTT.

The chain employs TRBV6-6 and TRBJ1-2; 12 nucleotides agree with TRBD1. The CDR3 covers 14 residues. The germline gives CDR1 MNHNY, CDR2 SVGAGI (reference sequence). The ends lost 4 bases at V and 8 bases at J; junction bases unmatched: 5. The CDR3: CASSSRDRGPGYTF. The CDR3 DNA follows: TGTGCCAGCAGTTCCCGGGACAGGGGGCCGGGCTACACCTTC.